This T cell receptor (beta chain) was captured in a study of T cell responses to AZD1222 COVID-19 vaccine. Study-wide background: Samples with a second dose at about 4 or about 12 weeks were pooled together. Study results and caveats: The span of vaccine-associated CD4 TCRs extended across spike, with dominance at 160-218 and 743-854. Nearly half of spike-specific TCRs reportedly target unmutated variant regions.

This CDR3 is built from 16 residues. CDR1 and CDR2 from the germline V gene are SGHRS and YFSETQ. With 0 bases clipped from V and 4 bases from J, the junction kept 3 bases outside the gene matches. Data came from immunoSEQ multiplex PCR; TCRdb stores just in-frame clones and leaves some out. The sample has about 110,000 clones, around 94% seen once. Comment on this clone: Antigen unknown.

The TCR was taken from an adult in good health. The chain has TRBV5-1 and TRBJ2-3; TRBD2 agrees at 12 bases. The material sequenced was peripheral blood, taken on day 0 of AZD1222 vaccination. The CDR3 DNA is TGCGCCAGCAGCTTGGGACTAGCGGGGGCCCCAGATACGCAGTATTTT. Translation gives CASSLGLAGAPDTQYF.